The present T cell receptor beta chain was sequenced within a study of T cell repertoires in cytomegalovirus infection. On the study more broadly: CMV infection plus the matching HLA type was flagged by public TCR beta signatures.

The V gene lost 1 base and the J gene lost 5 bases, with 9 bases spanning the gap. The CDR3 is made up of 13 amino acids. The V gene's germline CDR1 is SGHVS and CDR2 FNYEAQ. In TCRdb, the reads were re-called with MiXCR into one record per CDR3 protein. The sample lists 200,000 to 250,000 distinct CDR3 sequences, 6% to 8% occurring once. This clonotype appeared many times. The V call is TRBV7-6, the J call TRBJ2-7; the D gene is possibly TRBD2 (6 bases). The sequence derives from a human donor in good health (CMV status not recorded). Some clones in this sample may be carry-over from other donors' samples. The specimen was PBMCs. CDR3 sequence: CASSLDPGDEQYF. CDR3 DNA sequence: TGTGCCAGCAGCTTAGATCCGGGGGACGAGCAGTACTTC.